A selection of T cell receptor beta chains follows, all from one sample in a study of beta chain features in type 1 diabetes. TCRdb's table, derived via immunoSEQ multiplex PCR, lists solely in-frame clones and lacks some. The sample holds 300,000 to 400,000 clones, roughly 8% seen once. The sequenced material came from central memory CD4+ T cells from blood. The receptors come from a woman in her late teens or twenties in good health. Both conserved end residues are part of each CDR3. A D gene is named only where the DNA matches it firmly. The size entry is marked missing in some rows and otherwise reads once, few, many or a size class.

j_call d_call v_call clone_size cdr3_nt cdr3_aa
TRBJ2-1 TRBD2 TRBV29-1 NA TGCAGCGTTGGATATCTAGCGGGAGGTGGAAATGAGCAGTTCTTC CSVGYLAGGGNEQFF
TRBJ2-1 NA TRBV15 few TGTGCCACCCAAGTACCTGACAATGAGCAGTTCTTC CATQVPDNEQFF
TRBJ2-7 NA TRBV16 few TGTGCCAGCAGCCAAGGGTACGAGCAGTACTTC CASSQGYEQYF
TRBJ2-5 NA TRBV28 NA TGTGCCAGCAGTCTGGCCCTTAGGGGGTACCAAGAGACCCAGTACTTC CASSLALRGYQETQYF
TRBJ2-2 NA TRBV19 NA TGTGCCAGTAGTACCCGACGCGCTACCCCAATCCGGGAGCTGTTTTTT CASSTRRATPIRELFF
TRBJ2-1 TRBD2 TRBV5-1 few TGCGCCAGCAGCGAGACTAGCGGGAGGGCCGGTGAGCAGTTCTTC CASSETSGRAGEQFF
TRBJ2-3 NA TRBV14 few TGTGCCAGCAGTCTATTCACAGATACGCAGTATTTT CASSLFTDTQYF
TRBJ2-5 NA TRBV7-9 many TGTGCCAGCAGCGACAGGGAGACCCAGTACTTC CASSDRETQYF
TRBJ2-1 NA TRBV7-9 many TGTGCCAGCAGCTTCTTAGTGGATGAGCAGTTCTTC CASSFLVDEQFF
TRBJ2-6 NA TRBV4-3 few TGCGCCAGCAGCCAAGGGGAAAACTCTGGGGCCAACGTCCTGACTTTC CASSQGENSGANVLTF
TRBJ1-1 NA TRBV20-1 NA TGCAGGGGTCTGATCGGAAGTGAAGCTTTCTTT CRGLIGSEAFF
TRBJ1-1 NA TRBV10-3 few TGTGCCATCAGTGCTTCGAACACTGAAGCTTTCTTT CAISASNTEAFF
TRBJ1-5 NA TRBV27 once TGTGCCAGCAGTAGGGAGGGCGGATATAGCAATCAGCCCCAGCATTTT CASSREGGYSNQPQHF
TRBJ2-7 NA TRBV10-3 few TGTGCCATCAGTGACCAGGGGATTGGCTACGAGCAGTACTTC CAISDQGIGYEQYF
TRBJ2-5 NA TRBV2 NA TGTGCCAGCAGTGAAGCAGGGGTGGACGGGGAGACCCAGTACTTC CASSEAGVDGETQYF
TRBJ2-2 NA TRBV6-4 few TGTGCCAGCAGTGAAGGGCTGAACACCGGGGAGCTGTTTTTT CASSEGLNTGELFF
TRBJ2-1 NA TRBV14 few TGTGCCAGCAGCCAAGAGCCTCGCGCGGGTAATGAGCAGTTCTTC CASSQEPRAGNEQFF
TRBJ2-1 NA TRBV29-1 few TGCAGCGTTAAGGAGTCTAGCTGGAGCAATGAGCAGTTCTTC CSVKESSWSNEQFF
TRBJ1-2 TRBD1 TRBV10-2 NA TGCGCCAGCAACGGCCCCGGACAGGGGATTTATGGCTACACCTTC CASNGPGQGIYGYTF
TRBJ2-7 NA TRBV11-2 few TGTGCCAGCAGCTTGTGGGAGTTCTCCTACGAGCAGTACTTC CASSLWEFSYEQYF
TRBJ2-1 TRBD2 TRBV7-6 few TGTGCCAGCAGCTTAGGACTAGCGGGACTCTCCTACAATGAGCAGTTCTTC CASSLGLAGLSYNEQFF
TRBJ2-1 NA TRBV7-2 many TGTGCCAGCAGCTTATTCGTCCATGAGCAGTTCTTC CASSLFVHEQFF
TRBJ1-1 NA TRBV21-1 many TGTGCCAGCAGCAAAGGGTGGCAGGGTAAACGAGCTTTCTTT CASSKGWQGKRAFF
TRBJ2-5 NA TRBV29-1 NA TGCAGCGTTGAAGATGGGACACAAGAGACCCAGTACTTC CSVEDGTQETQYF
TRBJ2-7 NA TRBV9 NA TGTGCCAGCAGCGTCGGGACAACCTCCTACGAGCAGTACTTC CASSVGTTSYEQYF
TRBJ2-3 TRBD2 TRBV27 once TGTGCCAGCAGTCTGACTAGCGGGAGCACAGATACGCAGTATTTT CASSLTSGSTDTQYF
TRBJ2-7 NA TRBV6-5 NA TGTGCCAGCAGTTACTCGATTGGAGACTACGAGCAGTACTTC CASSYSIGDYEQYF
TRBJ2-1 NA TRBV10-3 many TGTGCCATCAGTGAGTTGGGGATCTCCTACAATGAGCAGTTCTTC CAISELGISYNEQFF
TRBJ2-2 TRBD1 TRBV6-5 NA TGTGCCAGCACCCTTCGTGGGACAGACCGGCCGTCCTTT CASTLRGTDRPSF
TRBJ2-5 NA TRBV18 NA TGTGCCAGCTCACCGTACAAGGGGGAAGAGACCCAGTACTTC CASSPYKGEETQYF
TRBJ2-1 NA TRBV6-5 NA TGTGCCAGCAGTTACTCGTATCCCGGCAATCCGTTCTTC CASSYSYPGNPFF
TRBJ2-3 NA TRBV5-8 NA TGTGCCAGCCTGGGACGGGGCACAGATACGCAGTATTTT CASLGRGTDTQYF
TRBJ2-3 NA TRBV5-1 NA TGCGCCAGCAGCTCCTATAACCGGGGGAGCACAGATACGCAGTATTTT CASSSYNRGSTDTQYF
TRBJ1-1 NA TRBV7-3 NA TGTGCCAGCAGCACCCAGTTGAACACTGAAGCTTTCTTT CASSTQLNTEAFF
TRBJ1-2 NA TRBV7-2 few TGTGCCAGCAGCCTCCAGACAGGACCCCTTAACTATGGCTACACCTTC CASSLQTGPLNYGYTF
TRBJ2-1 TRBD2 TRBV2 NA TGTGCCAGCAGAATGACTAGCGACATCTCCTACAATGAGCAGTTCTTC CASRMTSDISYNEQFF
TRBJ2-6 NA TRBV6-5 few TGTGCCAGCAGTGGGTCTTCTGGGGCCAACGTCCTGACTTTC CASSGSSGANVLTF
TRBJ1-1 NA TRBV6-5 few TGTGCCAGCAGCCGGGGGGGGAGGGGCACTGAAGCTTTCTTT CASSRGGRGTEAFF
TRBJ2-6 NA TRBV6-5 NA TGTGCCAGCAGCCGCGTGGCACGTGGGGCCAACGTCCTGACTTTC CASSRVARGANVLTF
TRBJ2-1 TRBD2 TRBV10-3 few TGTGCCATCGCTAGCGGGAGCAGCAGCAATGAGCAGTTCTTC CAIASGSSSNEQFF
TRBJ2-2 TRBD1 TRBV19 NA TGTGCCAGTAGGGGGACAGGGGTCGCCGGGGAGCTGTTTTTT CASRGTGVAGELFF
TRBJ2-7 NA TRBV7-3 NA TGTGCCAGCAGCCAAAATCCTGGGGGTAGGCAGTACTTC CASSQNPGGRQYF
TRBJ2-1 NA TRBV28 few TGTGCCAGCAGTTTATGGGGGCGGGAAGGCAATGAGCAGTTCTTC CASSLWGREGNEQFF
TRBJ2-7 TRBD1 TRBV28 many TGTGCCAGCAATCCGGGACAGGCGGGATCCTACGAGCAGTACTTC CASNPGQAGSYEQYF
TRBJ1-2 TRBD1 TRBV5-6 few TGTGCCAGCAGCAGGGACAGATTAAACTATGGCTACACCTTC CASSRDRLNYGYTF
TRBJ2-7 NA TRBV5-6 few TGTGCCAGCAGCTTACGCAGGCGTGGATACGAGCAGTACTTC CASSLRRRGYEQYF
TRBJ2-3 NA TRBV5-1 NA TGCGCCAGCAGCGAGGGGGGAGATACGCAGTATTTT CASSEGGDTQYF